This TCR beta chain was captured by sequencing in a study of cytomegalovirus exposure and HLA in healthy donors (TCRdb year 2017). For the study in its entirety: An earlier analysis of about 560 of the donors reported approximately 280 Gb of sequence data and 95 million to 140 million unique TCR beta sequences obtained from about 179 million T cells. Of the roughly 410 genotyped donors, 81% were placed in the genetic ancestry cluster associated with self-reported Caucasian donors. In an earlier analysis of 587 of the donors, high-throughput TCR beta sequencing was used to judge whether each TCR beta V gene segment behaved as functional or pseudogenic. Donor age, sex, ethnicity and CMV serostatus were compiled alongside the repertoire data. A later analysis re-analyzed previously published TCR beta repertoires from roughly 600 donors and added high-resolution HLA genotyping to study TCR occurrence patterns. A later genetic analysis used genome-wide SNP genotypes for about three fifths of the roughly 700 donors, treating that subset as a discovery cohort. The number of donors typed differed by locus, with about 629-630 for A, B, C, DRB1 and DQB1, roughly 520 for DQA1, 600 to 610 for DPA1, and 472 for DPB1. Both class I and class II loci were covered by HLA typing, at four-digit resolution. Rather than using new phenotypic data, the later analysis identified candidate immune exposures from TCR beta sequences and from how often those sequences occurred across donors. Besides the first cohort of approximately 670 subjects, a separate validation cohort made up of 90 to 150 different subjects was used. To predict cytomegalovirus infection status, the study combined high-throughput TCR immunosequencing, statistical association of individual TCRs with disease status, and machine learning. Roughly 300 gigabases of sequencing data and approximately 91 million unique TCR sequences made up an early release that covered about 640 HLA-typed donors. All discovery cohort repertoires had been generated using a single sequencing platform. Because of strong linkage in the cohort, roughly five DR-DQ haplotypes were treated as single units for association and clustering. Across approximately 400 genotyped donors of the cohort, an average of approximately 220,000 unique TCR beta nucleotide sequences per donor were sequenced, and roughly a sixth of those sequences were non-productive. Using immunosequencing, the study profiled T cell repertoires from some 670 subjects and related those repertoires to cytomegalovirus serostatus. The study aimed to test whether signatures of past pathogen exposure could be identified by cataloging public T cell receptors. Overall study outcomes, separate from this receptor: The sequencing pipeline was judged likely to have produced a cluster of highly shared sequence variants as a technical artifact. The earlier analysis of almost 600 of the donors excluded roughly 16 rarely observed V segments, including chromosome 9 orphons, because counts were too low. A later analysis found that TCR association rates varied across HLA loci, with DRB1 alleles showing the most associated TCRs and HLA-C alleles the fewest. According to the authors, the approach could potentially be generalized to other disease states and immunological phenotypes. In a later analysis, HLA-associated TCR beta chains showed more clonal expansion and lower generation probabilities than non-associated chains that were equally common. Compared with the approximately 600-donor mean, donors in an Asian-associated ancestry cluster had fewer N-insertions in productive TCRs, according to a later genetic analysis. CMV serostatus was the only immune exposure information available for the cohort. Only TCR beta chains were sequenced in this cohort, and the absence of alpha or paired-chain data limited detectable features. A later analysis reported that several top co-occurrence clusters appeared linked to parvovirus B19, influenza, CMV and Epstein-Barr virus. A further reported finding was that TCR beta sequences accurately predicted the HLA-A and HLA-B alleles for most subjects in the first cohort. Correlated functional status among segregating V segments might reflect linkage disequilibrium, but an unknown experimental factor could not be ruled out. HLA typing was unavailable for some donors at each locus, so association tests used only the typed subset. Roughly uniform sequencing depth across donors was assumed in presence/absence analyses, although this assumption may not hold. In an earlier analysis of some 540 of the donors, most TCR beta V segments appeared in productive rearrangements about 90% or about 30% of the time, broadly matching IMGT annotations. A few of the identified cytomegalovirus-associated TCR beta chains were confirmed in vitro to be specific for cytomegalovirus antigens. Cytomegalovirus status was reported to be diagnosed by the classifier with high specificity and sensitivity in both the original and validation cohorts. The study gave a list of 150 to 200 TCR beta chains associated with cytomegalovirus. An association between a missense DCLRE1C variant and V-gene and J-gene trimming of TCR beta chains was found in a later genetic analysis and replicated in an independent cohort. A later analysis associated 16,951 TCR beta sequences with specific HLA alleles at a false discovery rate of 0.05. Assigning TCR associations to individual alleles was difficult when HLA alleles, especially DR and DQ, strongly co-occurred. Across donors, most TCR sequences were observed very rarely, whereas some public TCRs were present in many individuals. According to a later analysis, most CMV-associated TCR beta chains appeared to be HLA-restricted, and the HLA associations seemed to be driven largely by CMV exposure.

The cohort was made up of around 720 healthy bone marrow donors. At the time of sampling, every cohort member was nominally healthy, though immune exposures that went unrecorded were likely present. The donor tested CMV seronegative, placing the donor among the 300 to 400 seronegative members of the cohort. A peripheral blood sample was collected from each donor, and TCR beta sequencing was performed on peripheral blood mononuclear cells. The Qiagen DNeasy Blood Extraction Kit was used to extract genomic DNA from the blood cell samples. Preparation of the library involved the immunoSEQ multiplex PCR assay. The multiplex PCR relied on a mix of 60 forward primers for TCR Vbeta segments and 13 reverse primers for TCR Jbeta segments. The CDR3 region of rearranged TCR beta genes was amplified from genomic DNA by a multiplex PCR assay. Amplified TCR beta libraries were sequenced as 87-base-pair reads on the Illumina HiSeq System. The paper's data handling went like this. Across the 670 or so repertoires, a later analysis counted approximately 83 million unique TCR beta chains, roughly 11 million of which were shared by at least two donors. A nearest-neighbor algorithm error-corrected the raw reads and collapsed the reads into unique sequences, merging closely related sequences to remove PCR and sequencing errors. Alignment of CDR3 sequences to IMGT reference sequences was used to assign V, D and J gene segments. For a sequence to be retained, a match of at least six nucleotides was required to both a V gene segment and a J gene segment. A rearrangement was called productive if the CDR3 had no stop codons and remained in frame with V and J, and every other rearrangement was called non-productive. CDR3 was defined by IMGT convention, running from the second conserved V-encoded cysteine to the conserved J-encoded phenylalanine. The earlier analysis of about 640 of the donors excluded any sequence lacking an unambiguous match to a single V gene segment. An earlier analysis of a few hundred of the donors called V segments functional above 56.7% productive rearrangements and segregating when the between-donor standard deviation exceeded 5%. A statistical classification framework was built to diagnose cytomegalovirus status from the catalog of TCR beta chain sequences. A later analysis assigned V and J genes by comparing TCR nucleotide sequences with IMGT/GENE-DB human TR gene sequences. In a later analysis, CDR3 sequences and most-parsimonious VDJ recombination scenarios were assigned using the TCRdist pipeline. In a later analysis, each TCR beta chain was defined by its CDR3 amino acid sequence together with its V-gene family, and reads without a unique V-gene family were excluded. A later analysis removed 592 highly shared, low-generation-probability nucleotide sequences to deal with suspected cross-contamination and a sequencing artifact. For each public chain, a later analysis derived a clonal expansion index from normalized ranks of inferred template counts within each repertoire. A later analysis computed generation probabilities with a VDJ recombination model fitted to out-of-frame rearrangements, and checked the results against IGoR. In a later analysis, TCR-TCR, TCR-HLA and TCR-CMV co-occurrence was scored with hypergeometric tests, and a repertoire-size bias correction was applied to TCR pairs. In a later analysis, false discovery rates were estimated by permuting HLA or CMV assignments 20 times. In a later analysis, co-occurring TCRs were grouped with DBSCAN, and TCRdist sequence similarity was added when clustering was performed within HLA-allele-positive subsets. Co-occurrence clustering excluded repertoires with fewer than 30,000 or more than 120,000 public chains, plus five with anomalous nucleotide sharing. The table was pulled from immuneACCESS by TCRdb, which kept in-frame rearrangements only. Such tables lose some clones; where checked, under half of the loss comes from unresolved V genes, and the rest has no known cause. V, J and clone size reflect that table, while D and trimming were determined from the DNA. The sample's own table lists approximately 82,000 clones. The top ten hold roughly 1.5% of the sample.

A note on this clone: The antigen it binds to is not known.

The source material was PBMCs. This TCR was recovered from an older woman in good health and CMV-seronegative.

The CDR3 amino acid sequence is: CAWTNTDYEQYF. The sequenced DNA is TGTGCCTGGACCAATACAGACTACGAGCAGTACTTC. The receptor chain draws on TRBV30 and TRBJ2-7, with no reliable assignment of the D segment. The CDR3 contains 12 residues, cysteine and phenylalanine counted. CDR3 DNA is the only sequence kept; it has 36 bases, read in frame from the first base. The germline V gene (reference sequence) specifies GTSNPN as CDR1 and SVGIG as CDR2. V is clipped by 4 bases and J by 3 bases, and the sequence between their germline boundaries is 10 bases long.